The T cell receptor (beta chain) described here comes from a study of T cell responses to AZD1222 COVID-19 vaccine. Study-wide results and caveats: None of the repertoires were sampled until the peak T cell response had passed. Along spike, vaccine-associated CD4 TCRs were found throughout, with dominance at 160-218 and 743-854. Clonal diversity was possibly underestimated, and the donors were mostly white British, with more females.

As concerns this clone: Its specificity is unknown.

Only in-frame clones appear in the TCRdb table, and some are missing; sequencing was by immunoSEQ multiplex PCR. Among about 150,000 clones, around 85% were seen once, and the ten largest hold about 7%. The V gene's germline CDR1 is SEHNR and CDR2 FQNEAQ (reference sequence). Trimming cost V 5 bases and J 3 bases; bases outside gene matches: 5. The CDR3 sequence is 14 residues long. The sample consisted of peripheral blood, taken after recovery from COVID-19. The sequence was collected from an adult who had recovered from COVID-19. The chain has TRBV7-9 and TRBJ2-7; 9 bases line up with TRBD1. The CDR3: CASSPGTGYYEQYF. The DNA for the CDR3 is TGTGCCAGCAGCCCCGGGACAGGGTACTACGAGCAGTACTTC.